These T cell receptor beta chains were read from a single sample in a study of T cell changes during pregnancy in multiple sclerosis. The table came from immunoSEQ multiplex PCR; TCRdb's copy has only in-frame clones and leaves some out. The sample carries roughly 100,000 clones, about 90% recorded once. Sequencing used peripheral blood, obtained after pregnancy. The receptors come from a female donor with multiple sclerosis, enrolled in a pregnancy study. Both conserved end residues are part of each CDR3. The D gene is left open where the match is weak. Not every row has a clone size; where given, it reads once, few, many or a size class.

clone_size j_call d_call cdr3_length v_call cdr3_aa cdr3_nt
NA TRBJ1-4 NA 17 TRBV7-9 CASSSGRESGRNEKLFF TGTGCCAGCAGCTCAGGACGTGAGTCGGGAAGGAATGAAAAACTGTTTTTT
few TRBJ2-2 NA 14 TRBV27 CASNGRGNTGELFF TGTGCCAGCAATGGTAGGGGGAACACCGGGGAGCTGTTTTTT
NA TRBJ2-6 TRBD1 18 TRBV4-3 CASSQVSTGWAGANVLTF TGCGCCAGCAGCCAAGTGTCGACAGGGTGGGCTGGGGCCAACGTCCTGACTTTC
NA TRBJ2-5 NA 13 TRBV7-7 CASSHRVQETQYF TGTGCCAGCAGCCACCGGGTACAAGAGACCCAGTACTTC
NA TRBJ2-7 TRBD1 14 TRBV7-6 CASSPWTGVYEQYF TGTGCCAGCAGCCCCTGGACAGGGGTCTACGAGCAGTACTTC
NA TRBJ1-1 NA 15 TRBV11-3 CASSKRGSMNTEAFF TGTGCCAGCAGCAAACGGGGGTCCATGAACACTGAAGCTTTCTTT
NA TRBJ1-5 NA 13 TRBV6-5 CASSYEWARPQHF TGTGCCAGCAGTTACGAATGGGCGAGGCCCCAGCATTTT
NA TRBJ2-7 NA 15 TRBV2 CASRKEREPNYEQYF TGTGCCAGCAGGAAGGAGAGGGAGCCTAACTACGAGCAGTACTTC
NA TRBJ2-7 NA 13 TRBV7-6 CASSPDSINEQYF TGTGCCAGCAGCCCGGACAGTATTAACGAGCAGTACTTC
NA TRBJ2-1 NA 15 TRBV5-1 CASSPDSRTYNEQFF TGCGCCAGCAGCCCGGACTCGCGCACCTACAATGAGCAGTTCTTC
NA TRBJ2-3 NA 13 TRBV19 CASSKSGTDTQYF TGTGCCAGTAGTAAATCGGGCACAGATACGCAGTATTTT
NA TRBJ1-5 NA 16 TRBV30 CAWSFWGQNGNQPQHF TGTGCCTGGAGTTTTTGGGGACAAAATGGGAATCAGCCCCAGCATTTT
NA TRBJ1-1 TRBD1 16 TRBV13 CASSLPRTGGDTEAFF TGTGCCAGCAGCCTACCTAGGACAGGGGGGGACACTGAAGCTTTCTTT
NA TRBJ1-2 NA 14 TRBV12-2 CASRSPGQLYGYTF TGTGCAAGTCGCTCGCCGGGACAGCTCTATGGCTACACCTTC
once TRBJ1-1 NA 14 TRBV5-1 CASSLVQENTEAFF TGCGCCAGCAGCTTGGTACAGGAGAACACTGAAGCTTTCTTT
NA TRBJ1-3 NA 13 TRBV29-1 CSVEWRSGDTIYF TGCAGCGTTGAATGGAGAAGTGGAGACACCATATATTTT
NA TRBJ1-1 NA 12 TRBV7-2 CASSLGGGYAFF TGTGCCAGCAGCTTAGGGGGAGGGTACGCTTTCTTT
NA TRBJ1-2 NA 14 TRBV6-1 CASSEKRLGGGYTF TGTGCCAGCAGTGAAAAAAGACTGGGTGGTGGCTACACCTTC
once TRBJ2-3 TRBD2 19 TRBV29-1 CSVAFRLAGGHPGGDTQYF TGCAGCGTTGCCTTTAGACTAGCGGGAGGACATCCCGGAGGAGATACGCAGTATTTT